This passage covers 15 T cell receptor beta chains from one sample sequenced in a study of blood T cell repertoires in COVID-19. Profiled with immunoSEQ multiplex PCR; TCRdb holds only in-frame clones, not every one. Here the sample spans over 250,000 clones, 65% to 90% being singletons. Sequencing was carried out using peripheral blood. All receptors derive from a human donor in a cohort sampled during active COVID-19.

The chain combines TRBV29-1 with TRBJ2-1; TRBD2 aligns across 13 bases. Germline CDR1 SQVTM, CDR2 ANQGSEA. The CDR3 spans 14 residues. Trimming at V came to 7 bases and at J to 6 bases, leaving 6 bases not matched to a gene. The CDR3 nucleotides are TGCAGCGGGGGACTAGCGGGGAGAGGCAATGAGCAGTTCTTC. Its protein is CSGGLAGRGNEQFF.

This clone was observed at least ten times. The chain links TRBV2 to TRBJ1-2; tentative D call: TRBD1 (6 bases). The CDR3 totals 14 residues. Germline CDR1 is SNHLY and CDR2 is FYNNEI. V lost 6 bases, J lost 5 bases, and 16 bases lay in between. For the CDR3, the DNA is TGTGCCAGCAGATCCCCTGGACAGAGTTATGGCTACACCTTC. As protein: CASRSPGQSYGYTF.

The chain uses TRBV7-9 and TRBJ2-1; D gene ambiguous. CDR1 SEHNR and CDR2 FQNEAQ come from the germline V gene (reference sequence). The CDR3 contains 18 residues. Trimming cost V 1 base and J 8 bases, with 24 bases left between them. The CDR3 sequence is CASSLGSRGSLRPYEQFF. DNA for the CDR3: TGTGCCAGCAGCTTAGGCAGTCGAGGCTCCCTCCGCCCCTATGAGCAGTTCTTC.

CDR3 region: CASSFRDRAGSPLHF. CDR3 DNA sequence: TGTGCCAGCAGTTTCCGGGACAGGGCAGGATCACCCCTCCACTTT. The chain uses TRBV28 and TRBJ1-6, with 9 bases that match TRBD1. Germline lookup yields CDR1 MDHEN and CDR2 SYDVKM. This CDR3 contains 15 residues. Trimming cost V 3 bases and J 10 bases; bases outside gene matches: 7.

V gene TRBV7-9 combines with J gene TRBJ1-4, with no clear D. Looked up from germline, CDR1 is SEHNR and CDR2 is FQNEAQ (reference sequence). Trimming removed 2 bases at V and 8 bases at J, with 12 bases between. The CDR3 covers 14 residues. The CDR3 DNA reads TGTGCCAGCAGCTTACTTGGGCCGGCGGAAAAACTGTTTTTT. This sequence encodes CASSLLGPAEKLFF.

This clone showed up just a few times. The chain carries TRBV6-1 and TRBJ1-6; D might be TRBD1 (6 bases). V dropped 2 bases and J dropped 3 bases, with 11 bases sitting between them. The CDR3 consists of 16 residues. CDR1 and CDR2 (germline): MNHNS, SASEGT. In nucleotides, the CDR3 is TGTGCCAGCAGTGAATTGAGGGGGAACTATAATTCACCCCTCCACTTT. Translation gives CASSELRGNYNSPLHF.

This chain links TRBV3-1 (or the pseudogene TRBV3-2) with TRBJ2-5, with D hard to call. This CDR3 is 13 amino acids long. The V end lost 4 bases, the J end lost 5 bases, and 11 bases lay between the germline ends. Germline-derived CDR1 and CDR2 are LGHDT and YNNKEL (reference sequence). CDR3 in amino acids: CASSPSNTETQYF. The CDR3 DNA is TGTGCCAGCAGCCCCTCCAACACGGAGACCCAGTACTTC.

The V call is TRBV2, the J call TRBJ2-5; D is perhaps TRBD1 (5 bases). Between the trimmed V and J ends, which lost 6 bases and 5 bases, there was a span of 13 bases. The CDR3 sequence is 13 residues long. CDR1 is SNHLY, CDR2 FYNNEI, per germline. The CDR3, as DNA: TGTGCCAGCAGGGCCAGACAGTGGGAGACCCAGTACTTC. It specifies CASRARQWETQYF.

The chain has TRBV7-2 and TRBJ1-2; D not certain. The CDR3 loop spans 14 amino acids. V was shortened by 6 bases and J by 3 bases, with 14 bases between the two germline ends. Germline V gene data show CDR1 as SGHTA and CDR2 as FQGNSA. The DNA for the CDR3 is TGTGCCAGCAGGACCACCTCAGGCGACTATGGCTACACCTTC. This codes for CASRTTSGDYGYTF.

CDR3 coding DNA: TGCGCCAGCAGCCAAGAATGGACAGTGGTCTACGAGCAGTACTTC. Translated, it gives CASSQEWTVVYEQYF. This chain links TRBV4-3 with TRBJ2-7, with a possible D match to TRBD1 (6 bases). This CDR3 contains 15 residues. Trimming shortened V by 0 bases and J by 3 bases, and 12 bases separated the two germline ends. Germline V gives CDR1 LGHNA, CDR2 YSLEER.

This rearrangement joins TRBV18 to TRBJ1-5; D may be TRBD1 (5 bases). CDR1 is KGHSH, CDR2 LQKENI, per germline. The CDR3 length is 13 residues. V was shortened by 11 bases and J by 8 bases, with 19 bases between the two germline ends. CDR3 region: CASSRDPPEPQHF. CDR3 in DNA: TGTGCCTCCTCCAGGGATCCGCCGGAGCCCCAGCATTTT.

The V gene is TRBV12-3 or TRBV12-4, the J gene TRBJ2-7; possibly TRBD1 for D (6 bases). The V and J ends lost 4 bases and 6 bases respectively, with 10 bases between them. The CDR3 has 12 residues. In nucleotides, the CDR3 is TGTGCCAGCAGTTCCGGGACATCCGAGCAGTACTTC. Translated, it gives CASSSGTSEQYF.

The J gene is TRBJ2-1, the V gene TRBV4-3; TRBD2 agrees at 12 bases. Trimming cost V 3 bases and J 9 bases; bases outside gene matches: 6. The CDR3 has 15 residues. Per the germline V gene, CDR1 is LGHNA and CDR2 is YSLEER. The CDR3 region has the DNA TGCGCCAGCAGCCAGGTCCCGGGACTAGCGGGTGAGCAGTTCTTC. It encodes CASSQVPGLAGEQFF.

The chain's CDR3 is CASSPGATTGELFF. CDR3 DNA: TGTGCCAGCAGCCCGGGAGCCACCACCGGGGAGCTGTTTTTT. The chain joins TRBV11-3 to TRBJ2-2, with TRBD2 as a possible D gene (6 bases). Germline V gene data show CDR1 as SGHNT and CDR2 as YENEEA. The CDR3 spans 14 residues. The germline V and J ends were trimmed by 5 bases and 4 bases, with 11 bases remaining between them.

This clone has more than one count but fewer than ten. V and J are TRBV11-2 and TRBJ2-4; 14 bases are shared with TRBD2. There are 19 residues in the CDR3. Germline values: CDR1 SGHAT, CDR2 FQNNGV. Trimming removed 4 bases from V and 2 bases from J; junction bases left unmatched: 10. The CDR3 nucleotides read TGTGCCAGCAGCTCCCGACTAGCGGGAGGGCCTCTCACCAAAAACATTCAGTACTTC. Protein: CASSSRLAGGPLTKNIQYF.